This T cell receptor beta chain was captured in a study of blood T cell repertoires in COVID-19. Assignments of participants to cohorts depended upon their own reported clinical history. This clone was seen more than once but under ten times. In the study's own analysis: Reference gene primer amplification gave nucleated cell count estimates. Produced via immunoSEQ multiplex PCR; TCRdb's table is partial and in-frame only. V and J calls and clone size are copied from that table; D and trimming were computed from the DNA. The table has approximately 230,000 clones, about 86% seen once; the top ten hold under 15%. Between the trimmed V and J ends, which lost 5 bases and 3 bases, there was a span of 26 bases. The germline V gene encodes CDR1 SGHRS and CDR2 YFSETQ. The CDR3 covers 18 residues.

Sequenced input: PBMCs or T cells enriched from blood (not recorded which). This sequence joins TRBV5-1 and TRBJ1-2, with a weak D call TRBD1 (5 bases). The source is a woman aged 45 to 65 with acute COVID-19. This CDR3 reads CASSSRQISPTNDYGYTF. CDR3 sequence (DNA): TGCGCCAGCAGTTCCCGACAGATCTCACCGACCAATGACTATGGCTACACCTTC.